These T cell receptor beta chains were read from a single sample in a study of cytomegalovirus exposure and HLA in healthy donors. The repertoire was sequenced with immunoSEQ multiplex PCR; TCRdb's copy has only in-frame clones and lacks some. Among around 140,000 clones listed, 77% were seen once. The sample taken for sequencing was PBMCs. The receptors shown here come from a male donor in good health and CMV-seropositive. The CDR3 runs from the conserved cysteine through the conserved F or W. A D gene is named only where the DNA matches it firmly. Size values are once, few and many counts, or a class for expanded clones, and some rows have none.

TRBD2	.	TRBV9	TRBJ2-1	CASSSKGGLAAGNEQFF	TGTGCCAGCAGCTCCAAGGGGGGACTAGCGGCTGGTAATGAGCAGTTCTTC
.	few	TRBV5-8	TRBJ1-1	CASSLGGLRNTEAFF	TGTGCCAGCAGCTTGGGTGGACTGCGGAACACTGAAGCTTTCTTT
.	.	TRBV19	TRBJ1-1	CASSISGTTNTEAFF	TGTGCCAGTAGTATCTCCGGGACAACGAACACTGAAGCTTTCTTT
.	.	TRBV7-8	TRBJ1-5	CASSLSGRTGGFYQPQHF	TGTGCCAGCAGCCTCTCTGGACGAACGGGGGGGTTTTATCAGCCCCAGCATTTT
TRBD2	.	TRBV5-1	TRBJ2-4	CASSSGTSGDIQYF	TGCGCCAGCAGCTCCGGGACTAGCGGAGACATTCAGTACTTC
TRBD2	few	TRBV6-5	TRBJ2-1	CASSYIAGVYNEQFF	TGTGCCAGCAGTTACATAGCGGGGGTTTACAATGAGCAGTTCTTC
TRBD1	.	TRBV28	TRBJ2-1	CASSLLRQGQFF	TGTGCCAGCAGTTTGTTGAGACAGGGTCAGTTCTTC
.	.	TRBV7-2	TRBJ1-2	CASGWTDYGYTF	TGTGCCAGCGGGTGGACAGACTATGGCTACACCTTC
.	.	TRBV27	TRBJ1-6	CASSLGRGLLGTGGNSPLHF	TGTGCCAGCAGTTTAGGGAGGGGTCTACTAGGTACAGGTGGGAATTCACCCCTCCACTTT
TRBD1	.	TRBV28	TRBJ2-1	CASSLLSRDRPYNEQFF	TGTGCCAGCAGTTTACTTTCACGGGACAGACCTTACAATGAGCAGTTCTTC
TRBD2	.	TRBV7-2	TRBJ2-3	CASSLQAGERTQYF	TGTGCCAGCAGCTTACAAGCGGGGGAGCGGACGCAGTATTTT
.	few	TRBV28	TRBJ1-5	CASSLRGVGQPQHF	TGTGCCAGCAGTCTAAGGGGTGTCGGTCAGCCCCAGCATTTT
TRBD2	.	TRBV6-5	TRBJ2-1	CASSLGLAPNEQFF	TGTGCCAGCAGTTTGGGACTAGCGCCCAATGAGCAGTTCTTC
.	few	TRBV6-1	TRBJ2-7	CASANGLDYEQYF	TGTGCCAGCGCCAATGGACTCGACTACGAGCAGTACTTC
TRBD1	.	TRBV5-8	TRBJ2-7	CASSLIGQAFYEQYF	TGTGCCAGCAGCCTAATCGGACAGGCCTTCTACGAGCAGTACTTC
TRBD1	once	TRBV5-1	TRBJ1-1	CASSSTGVLNTEAFF	TGCGCCAGCAGCTCCACAGGGGTGTTGAACACTGAAGCTTTCTTT
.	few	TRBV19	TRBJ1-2	CASSIRLLSDGYTF	TGTGCCAGTAGTATCCGACTGCTAAGCGATGGCTACACCTTC
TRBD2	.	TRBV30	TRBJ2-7	CAWRRIAGGGEQYF	TGTGCCTGGAGAAGGATAGCGGGGGGAGGCGAGCAGTACTTC
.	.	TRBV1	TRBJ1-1	CTSTDRGMNTEAFF	TGCACCAGCACGGACAGGGGAATGAACACTGAAGCTTTCTTT
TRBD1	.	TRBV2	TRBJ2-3	CASSLTGGGMSDTQYF	TGTGCCAGCAGCCTAACAGGGGGCGGGATGTCAGATACGCAGTATTTT
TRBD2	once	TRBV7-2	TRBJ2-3	CASTRTSGGASDTQYF	TGTGCCAGCACCAGGACTAGCGGGGGGGCCTCGGATACGCAGTATTTT
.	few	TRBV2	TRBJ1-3	CASSPGTLGNTIYF	TGTGCCAGCAGTCCAGGGACACTTGGAAACACCATATATTTT
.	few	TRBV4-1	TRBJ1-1	CASSQERVGAEAFF	TGCGCCAGCAGCCAAGAGCGGGTTGGCGCTGAAGCTTTCTTT
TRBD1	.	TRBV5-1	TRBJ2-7	CASSLRGRGFSYEQYF	TGCGCCAGCAGCTTGCGGGGCAGGGGGTTTTCCTACGAGCAGTACTTC
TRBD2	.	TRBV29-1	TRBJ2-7	CSVGTSGTYEQYF	TGCAGCGTGGGGACTAGCGGCACCTACGAGCAGTACTTC
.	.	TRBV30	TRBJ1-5	CAWSVLRGSQPQHF	TGTGCCTGGAGTGTACTGCGGGGGAGTCAGCCCCAGCATTTT
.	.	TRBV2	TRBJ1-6	CASSADSSSPLHF	TGTGCCAGCAGTGCGGACTCCAGTTCACCCCTCCACTTT
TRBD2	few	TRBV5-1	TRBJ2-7	CASSEEGLAGGYEQYF	TGCGCCAGCAGCGAGGAGGGACTAGCGGGAGGGTACGAGCAGTACTTC
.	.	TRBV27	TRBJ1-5	CASRLDGNQPQHF	TGTGCCAGCCGATTAGATGGCAATCAGCCCCAGCATTTT
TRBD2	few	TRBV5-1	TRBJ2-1	CASSAGTSGSNEQFF	TGCGCCAGCAGCGCCGGGACTAGCGGGAGTAATGAGCAGTTCTTC
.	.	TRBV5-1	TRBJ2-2	CASSLAPPTTGELFF	TGCGCCAGCAGCTTGGCACCACCAACTACCGGGGAGCTGTTTTTT
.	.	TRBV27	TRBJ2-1	CASSSLWGDEQFF	TGTGCCAGCAGTTCTCTGTGGGGCGATGAGCAGTTCTTC
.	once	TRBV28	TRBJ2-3	CASSLGQFTSTDTQYF	TGTGCCAGCAGTTTGGGGCAGTTCACTAGCACAGATACGCAGTATTTT
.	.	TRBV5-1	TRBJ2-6	CASSPVVTGSGANGLTF	TGCGCCAGCAGCCCCGTGGTAACAGGGAGTGGGGCCAACGGCCTGACTTTC
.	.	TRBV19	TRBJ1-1	CASSAGLNTEAFF	TGTGCCAGTAGTGCAGGGCTGAACACTGAAGCTTTCTTT
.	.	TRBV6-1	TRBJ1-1	CASSAAAGGPNTEAFF	TGTGCCAGCAGTGCCGCCGCGGGGGGGCCGAACACTGAAGCTTTCTTT
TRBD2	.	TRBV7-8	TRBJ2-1	CASSGIPGLAGSGSYNEQFF	TGTGCCAGCAGCGGCATCCCGGGACTAGCGGGGTCCGGGTCCTACAATGAGCAGTTCTTC
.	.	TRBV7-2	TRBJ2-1	CASSLGRKNEQFF	TGTGCCAGCAGCTTAGGGAGGAAGAATGAGCAGTTCTTC
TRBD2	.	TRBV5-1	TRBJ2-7	CASSREGPSYEQYF	TGCGCCAGCAGCAGGGAGGGGCCCTCCTACGAGCAGTACTTC
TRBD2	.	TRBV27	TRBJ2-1	CASSSPWEGQYNEQFF	TGTGCCAGCAGTTCCCCGTGGGAGGGCCAGTACAATGAGCAGTTCTTC
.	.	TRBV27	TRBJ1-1	CASGITGLLNTEAFF	TGTGCCAGCGGTATTACGGGACTTCTGAACACTGAAGCTTTCTTT
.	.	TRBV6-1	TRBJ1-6	CASSEAVGRYNSPLHF	TGTGCCAGCAGTGAAGCGGTTGGGAGGTATAATTCACCCCTCCACTTT
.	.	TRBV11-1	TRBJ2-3	CASSPGASTDTQYF	TGTGCCAGCAGCCCAGGGGCCAGCACAGATACGCAGTATTTT
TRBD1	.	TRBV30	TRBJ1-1	CAWDTGVNTEAFF	TGTGCCTGGGATACAGGGGTTAACACTGAAGCTTTCTTT
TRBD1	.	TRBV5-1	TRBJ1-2	CASSPTDRGEGYTF	TGCGCCAGCAGCCCTACCGACAGGGGAGAAGGCTACACCTTC
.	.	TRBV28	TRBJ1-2	CASSLLGGYGYTF	TGTGCCAGCAGTTTACTAGGGGGCTATGGCTACACCTTC
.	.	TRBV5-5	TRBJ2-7	CASSLGFRSQQYF	TGTGCCAGCAGCTTGGGATTCAGGTCCCAGCAGTACTTC
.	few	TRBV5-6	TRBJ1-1	CASSLAENTEAFF	TGTGCCAGCAGCTTGGCAGAGAACACTGAAGCTTTCTTT
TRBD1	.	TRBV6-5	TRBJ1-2	CASSSHRQGKYGYTF	TGTGCCAGCAGCTCTCACCGACAGGGGAAGTATGGCTACACCTTC
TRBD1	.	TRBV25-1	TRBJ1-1	CASSTGVRTEAFF	TGTGCCAGCAGTACAGGGGTTAGGACTGAAGCTTTCTTT
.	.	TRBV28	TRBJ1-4	CASSGDLLGEKLFF	TGTGCCAGCAGCGGGGATCTCCTGGGTGAAAAACTGTTTTTT
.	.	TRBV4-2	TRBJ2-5	CASSQDRGGEETQYF	TGTGCCAGCAGCCAAGATCGGGGCGGGGAAGAGACCCAGTACTTC
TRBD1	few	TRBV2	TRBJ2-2	CASSTQGASNTGELFF	TGTGCCAGCAGTACCCAGGGGGCTTCGAACACCGGGGAGCTGTTTTTT
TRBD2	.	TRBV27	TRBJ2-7	CASSSTRTSGGYEQYF	TGTGCCAGCAGTTCTACTCGGACTAGCGGGGGTTACGAGCAGTACTTC